What follows is one T cell receptor (beta chain) and its context. The length of the CDR3 is 15 residues. The J segment lost 5 bases and the V segment lost 1 base, leaving 4 bases of the junction unmatched. Germline loops: CDR1 SGHAT, CDR2 FQNNGV. The sample comes from a study of blood T cell repertoires in COVID-19. Background on the study: The United States, Italy and Spain were the sources of the acute and convalescent COVID-19 samples. PBMCs, B-cell-depleted T cells, or T cells provided the cDNA or gDNA that made up the material.

Seattle patients were enrolled during active infection and followed longitudinally. Assay used: immunoSEQ multiplex PCR; TCRdb lists only in-frame clones, some missing. Found here are more than 300,000 clones, 87% of them singletons; the top ten hold about 6%. This clonotype was sampled from a woman aged 45-65 years with COVID-19, enrolled during active disease. Sequenced input: peripheral blood. The chain uses TRBV11-2 and TRBJ2-3; TRBD2 matches at 9 bases. CDR3 in amino acids: CASSLGPAGGDTQYF. CDR3 nucleotides: TGTGCCAGCAGCTTAGGCCCAGCGGGAGGAGATACGCAGTATTTT.